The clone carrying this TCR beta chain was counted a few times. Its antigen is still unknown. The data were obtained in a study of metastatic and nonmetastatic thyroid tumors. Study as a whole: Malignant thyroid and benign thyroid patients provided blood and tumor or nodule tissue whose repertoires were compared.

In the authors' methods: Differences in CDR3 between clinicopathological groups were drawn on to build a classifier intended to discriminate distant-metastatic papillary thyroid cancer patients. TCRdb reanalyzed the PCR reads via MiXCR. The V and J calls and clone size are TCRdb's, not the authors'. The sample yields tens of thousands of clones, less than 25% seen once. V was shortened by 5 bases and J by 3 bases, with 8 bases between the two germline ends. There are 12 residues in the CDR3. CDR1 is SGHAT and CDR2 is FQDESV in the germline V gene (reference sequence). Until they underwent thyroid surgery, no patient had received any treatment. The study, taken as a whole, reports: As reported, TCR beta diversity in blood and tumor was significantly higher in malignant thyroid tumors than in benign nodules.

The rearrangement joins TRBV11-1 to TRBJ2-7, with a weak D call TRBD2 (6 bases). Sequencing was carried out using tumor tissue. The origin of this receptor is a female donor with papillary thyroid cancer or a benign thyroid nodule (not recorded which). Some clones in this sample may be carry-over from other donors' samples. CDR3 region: CASSAGLYEQYF. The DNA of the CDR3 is TGTGCCAGCAGCGCGGGACTCTACGAGCAGTACTTC. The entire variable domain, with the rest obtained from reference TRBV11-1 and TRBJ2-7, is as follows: EAEVAQSPRYKITEKSQAVAFWCDPISGHATLYWYRQILGQGPELLVQFQDESVVDDSQLPKDRFSAERLKGVDSTLKIQPAELGDSAMYLCASSAGLYEQYFGPGTRLTVT.